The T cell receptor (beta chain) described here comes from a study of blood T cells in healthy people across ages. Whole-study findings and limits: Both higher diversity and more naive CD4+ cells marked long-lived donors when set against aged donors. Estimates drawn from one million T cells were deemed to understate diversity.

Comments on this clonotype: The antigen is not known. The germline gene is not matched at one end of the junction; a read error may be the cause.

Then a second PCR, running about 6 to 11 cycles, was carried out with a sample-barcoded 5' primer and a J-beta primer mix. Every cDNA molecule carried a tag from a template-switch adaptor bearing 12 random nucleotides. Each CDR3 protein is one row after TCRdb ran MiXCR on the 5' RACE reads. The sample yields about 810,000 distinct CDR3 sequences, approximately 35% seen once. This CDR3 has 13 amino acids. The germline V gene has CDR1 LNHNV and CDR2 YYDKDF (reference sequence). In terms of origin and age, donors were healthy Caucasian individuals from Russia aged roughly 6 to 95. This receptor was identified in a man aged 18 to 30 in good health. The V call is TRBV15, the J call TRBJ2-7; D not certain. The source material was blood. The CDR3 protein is CVTSREVNYEQYF. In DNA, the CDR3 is TGTGTCACCAGCAGAGAGGTTAACTACGAGCAGTACTTC.